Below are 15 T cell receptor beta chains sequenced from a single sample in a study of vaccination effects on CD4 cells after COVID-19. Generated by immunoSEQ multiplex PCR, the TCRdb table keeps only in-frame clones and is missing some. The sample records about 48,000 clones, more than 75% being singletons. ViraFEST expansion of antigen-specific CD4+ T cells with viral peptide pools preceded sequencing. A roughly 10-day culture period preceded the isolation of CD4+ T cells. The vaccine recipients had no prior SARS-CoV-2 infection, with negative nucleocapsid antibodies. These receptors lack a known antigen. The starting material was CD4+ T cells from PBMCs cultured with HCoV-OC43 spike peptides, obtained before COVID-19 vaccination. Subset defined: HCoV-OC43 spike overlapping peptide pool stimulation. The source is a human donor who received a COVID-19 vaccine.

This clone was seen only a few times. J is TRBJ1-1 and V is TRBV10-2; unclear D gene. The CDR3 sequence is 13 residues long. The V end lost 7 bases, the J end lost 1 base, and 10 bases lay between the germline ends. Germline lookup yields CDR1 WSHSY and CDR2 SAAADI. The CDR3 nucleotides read TGCGCCAGCAACCTCGCCAAGAACACTGAAGCTTTCTTT. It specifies CASNLAKNTEAFF.

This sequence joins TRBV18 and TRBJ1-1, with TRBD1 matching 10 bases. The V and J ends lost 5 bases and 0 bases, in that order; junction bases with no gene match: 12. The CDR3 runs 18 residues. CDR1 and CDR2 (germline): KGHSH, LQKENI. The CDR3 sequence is CASSFLTGGAGMNTEAFF. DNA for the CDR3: TGTGCCAGCTCATTCCTGACAGGGGGCGCGGGCATGAACACTGAAGCTTTCTTT.

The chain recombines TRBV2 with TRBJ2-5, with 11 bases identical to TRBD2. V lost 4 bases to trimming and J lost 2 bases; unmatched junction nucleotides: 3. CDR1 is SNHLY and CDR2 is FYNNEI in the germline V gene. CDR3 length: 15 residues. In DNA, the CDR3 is TGTGCCAGCAGTGTACCTAGCGGGGGGCAAGAGACCCAGTACTTC. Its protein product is CASSVPSGGQETQYF.

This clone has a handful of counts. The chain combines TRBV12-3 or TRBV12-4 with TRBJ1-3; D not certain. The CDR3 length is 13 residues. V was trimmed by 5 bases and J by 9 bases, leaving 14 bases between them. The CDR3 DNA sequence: TGTGCCAGCAGTCGTCGACCCGGATCCACCATATATTTT. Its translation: CASSRRPGSTIYF.

The CDR3 here is CAGGWTRQETQYF. In nucleotides, the CDR3 is TGTGCCGGGGGATGGACACGGCAAGAGACCCAGTACTTC. J is TRBJ2-5 and V is TRBV6-5; D is perhaps TRBD1 or TRBD2 (5 bases each). The CDR3 consists of 13 residues. Trimming took 11 bases from V and 2 from J, leaving 15 bases between them. Germline V gives CDR1 MNHEY, CDR2 SVGAGI.

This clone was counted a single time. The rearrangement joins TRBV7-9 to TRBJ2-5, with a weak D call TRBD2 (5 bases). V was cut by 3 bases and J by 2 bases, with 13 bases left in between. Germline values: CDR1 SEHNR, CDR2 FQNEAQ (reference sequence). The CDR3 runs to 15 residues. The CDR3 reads CASSFFAGWQETQYF. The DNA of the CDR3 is TGTGCCAGCAGCTTCTTCGCGGGTTGGCAAGAGACCCAGTACTTC. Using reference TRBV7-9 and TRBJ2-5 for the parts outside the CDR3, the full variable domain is DTGVSQNPRHKITKRGQNVTFRCDPISEHNRLYWYRQTLGQGPEFLTYFQNEAQLEKSRLLSDRFSAERPKGSFSTLEIQRTEQGDSAMYLCASSFFAGWQETQYFGPGTRLLVL.

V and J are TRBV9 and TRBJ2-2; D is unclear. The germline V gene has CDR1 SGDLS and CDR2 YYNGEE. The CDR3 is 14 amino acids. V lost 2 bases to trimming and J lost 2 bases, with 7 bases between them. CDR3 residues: CASSVDTNTGELFF. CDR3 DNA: TGTGCCAGCAGCGTCGACACTAACACCGGGGAGCTGTTTTTT.

CDR3 bases: TGCGCCAGCAGAGATACAGGGGCAGAGACCCAGTACTTC. Its protein is CASRDTGAETQYF. The rearrangement links TRBV10-2 to TRBJ2-5; 7 positions agree with TRBD1. Germline V gene lookup returns CDR1 WSHSY and CDR2 SAAADI. V was pared by 6 bases and J by 4 bases, with 5 bases of the junction left unmatched. This CDR3 region has 13 residues.

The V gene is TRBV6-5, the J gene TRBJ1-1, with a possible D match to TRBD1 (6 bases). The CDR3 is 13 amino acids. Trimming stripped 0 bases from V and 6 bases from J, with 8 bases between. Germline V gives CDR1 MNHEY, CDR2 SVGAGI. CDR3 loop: CASSYSGAAEAFF. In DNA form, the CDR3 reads TGTGCCAGCAGTTACTCGGGGGCGGCTGAAGCTTTCTTT.

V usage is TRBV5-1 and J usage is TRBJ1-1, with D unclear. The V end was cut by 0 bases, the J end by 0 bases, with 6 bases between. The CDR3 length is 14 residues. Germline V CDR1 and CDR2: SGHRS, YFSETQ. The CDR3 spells CASSLDSMNTEAFF. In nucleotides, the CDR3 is TGCGCCAGCAGCTTGGACAGTATGAACACTGAAGCTTTCTTT.

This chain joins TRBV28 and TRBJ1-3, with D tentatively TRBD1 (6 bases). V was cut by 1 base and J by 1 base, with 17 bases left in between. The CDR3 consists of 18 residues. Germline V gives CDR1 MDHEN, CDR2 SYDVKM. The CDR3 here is CASSLLRLQGGSGNTIYF. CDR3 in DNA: TGTGCCAGCAGTTTATTGAGGTTACAGGGCGGTTCTGGAAACACCATATATTTT.

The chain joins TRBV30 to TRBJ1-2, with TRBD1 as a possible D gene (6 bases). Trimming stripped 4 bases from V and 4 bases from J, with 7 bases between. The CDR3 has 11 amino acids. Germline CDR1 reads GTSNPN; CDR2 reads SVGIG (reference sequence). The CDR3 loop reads CAWKGGYGYTF. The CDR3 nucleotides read TGTGCCTGGAAGGGGGGCTATGGCTACACCTTC.

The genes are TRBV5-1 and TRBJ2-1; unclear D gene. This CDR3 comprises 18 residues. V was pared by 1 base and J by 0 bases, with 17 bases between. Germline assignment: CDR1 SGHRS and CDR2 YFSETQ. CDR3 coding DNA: TGCGCCAGCAGCTTGAACCCTCCCTTAGGTTTCTCCTACAATGAGCAGTTCTTC. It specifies CASSLNPPLGFSYNEQFF.

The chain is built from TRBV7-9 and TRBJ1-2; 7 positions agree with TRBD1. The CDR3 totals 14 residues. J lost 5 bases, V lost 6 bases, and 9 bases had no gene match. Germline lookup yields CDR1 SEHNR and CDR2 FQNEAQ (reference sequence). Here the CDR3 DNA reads TGTGCCAGCAGTCGACCGGGACAGTCTTATGGCTACACCTTC. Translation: CASSRPGQSYGYTF.

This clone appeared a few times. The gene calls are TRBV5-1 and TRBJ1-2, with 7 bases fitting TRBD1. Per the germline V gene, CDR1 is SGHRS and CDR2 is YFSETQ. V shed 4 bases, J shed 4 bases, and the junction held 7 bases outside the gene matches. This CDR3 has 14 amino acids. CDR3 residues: CASSGGDSTYGYTF. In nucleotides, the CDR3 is TGCGCCAGCAGCGGGGGGGACAGCACCTATGGCTACACCTTC. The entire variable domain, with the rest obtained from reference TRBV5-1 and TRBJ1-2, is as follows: KAGVTQTPRYLIKTRGQQVTLSCSPISGHRSVSWYQQTPGQGLQFLFEYFSETQRNKGNFPGRFSGRQFSNSRSEMNVSTLELGDSALYLCASSGGDSTYGYTFGSGTRLTVV.